This T cell receptor (beta chain) was sequenced during a study of T cells after yellow fever vaccination. TCRdb processed the 5' RACE reads anew with MiXCR; each CDR3 protein has one entry. The sample comprises about 260,000 distinct CDR3 sequences, about 3.7% of which are singletons, and 19% rests with the top ten. This sample comprised PBMCs, obtained 15 days after the yellow fever booster vaccination. The TCR was taken from a man aged 18 to 35 who received the YFV17D yellow fever vaccine.

The CDR3 region has the DNA TGTGCCAGCAGCAGGTTAGGGGACCTTATCTCTGGGGCCAACGTCCTGACTTTC. Protein: CASSRLGDLISGANVLTF. This sequence joins TRBV7-6 and TRBJ2-6; D assignment may be TRBD1 or TRBD2 (5 bases each). This CDR3 is 18 amino acids long. V lost 5 bases, J lost 0 bases, and 17 bases lay in between. Germline V gene lookup returns CDR1 SGHVS and CDR2 FNYEAQ.